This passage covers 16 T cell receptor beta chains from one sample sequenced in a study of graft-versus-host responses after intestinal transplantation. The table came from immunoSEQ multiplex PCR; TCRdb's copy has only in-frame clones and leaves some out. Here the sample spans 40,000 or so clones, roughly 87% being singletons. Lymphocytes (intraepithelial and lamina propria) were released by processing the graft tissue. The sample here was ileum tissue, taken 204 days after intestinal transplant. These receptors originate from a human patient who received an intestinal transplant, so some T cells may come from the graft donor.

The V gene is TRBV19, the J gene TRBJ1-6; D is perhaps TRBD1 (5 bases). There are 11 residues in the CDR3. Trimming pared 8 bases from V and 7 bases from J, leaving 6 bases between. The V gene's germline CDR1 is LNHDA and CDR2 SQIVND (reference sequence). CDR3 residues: CASGGNSPLHF. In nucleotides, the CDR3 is TGTGCCAGTGGGGGAAATTCACCCCTCCACTTT.

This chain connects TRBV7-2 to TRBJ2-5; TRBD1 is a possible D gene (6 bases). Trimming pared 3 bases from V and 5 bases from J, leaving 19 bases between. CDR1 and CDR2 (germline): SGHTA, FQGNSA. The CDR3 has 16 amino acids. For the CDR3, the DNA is TGTGCCAGCAGCTTCCTATACCAGGGGCCGGGGGAGACCCAGTACTTC. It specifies CASSFLYQGPGETQYF.

The CDR3 DNA reads as TGTGCCAGTAGTGTCAGCGGATCGCAATTGGGGGAGACCCAGTACTTC. It encodes CASSVSGSQLGETQYF. The gene calls are TRBV19 and TRBJ2-5; D perhaps matches TRBD2 (5 bases). Germline CDR1 LNHDA, CDR2 SQIVND (reference sequence). V lost 5 bases to trimming and J lost 5 bases, with 21 bases between them. The CDR3 contains 16 residues.

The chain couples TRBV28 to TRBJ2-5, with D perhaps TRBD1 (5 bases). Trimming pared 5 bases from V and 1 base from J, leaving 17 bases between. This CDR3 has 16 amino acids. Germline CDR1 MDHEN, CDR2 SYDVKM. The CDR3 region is CASSPRFGHLQETQYF. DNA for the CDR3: TGTGCCAGCAGTCCCAGGTTCGGACACCTCCAAGAGACCCAGTACTTC.

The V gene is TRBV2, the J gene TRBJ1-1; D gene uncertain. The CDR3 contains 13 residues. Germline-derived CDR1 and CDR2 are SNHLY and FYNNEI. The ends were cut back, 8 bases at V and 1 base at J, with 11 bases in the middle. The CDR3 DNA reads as TGTGCCAGCGGCTTAACTAGGAACACTGAAGCTTTCTTT. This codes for CASGLTRNTEAFF.

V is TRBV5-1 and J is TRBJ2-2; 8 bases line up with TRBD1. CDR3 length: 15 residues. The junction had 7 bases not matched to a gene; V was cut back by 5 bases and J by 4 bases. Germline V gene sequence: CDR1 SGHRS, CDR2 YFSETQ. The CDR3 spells CASSTRQGSTGELFF. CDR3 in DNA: TGCGCCAGCAGTACTAGACAGGGGAGCACCGGGGAGCTGTTTTTT.

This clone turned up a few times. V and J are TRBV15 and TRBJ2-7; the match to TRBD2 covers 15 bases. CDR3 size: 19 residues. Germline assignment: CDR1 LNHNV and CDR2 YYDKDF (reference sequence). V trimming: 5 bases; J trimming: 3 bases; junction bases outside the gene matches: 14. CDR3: CATSLPAGLAGGSVYEQYF. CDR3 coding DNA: TGTGCCACCAGCTTGCCCGCGGGACTAGCGGGAGGCTCGGTCTACGAGCAGTACTTC.

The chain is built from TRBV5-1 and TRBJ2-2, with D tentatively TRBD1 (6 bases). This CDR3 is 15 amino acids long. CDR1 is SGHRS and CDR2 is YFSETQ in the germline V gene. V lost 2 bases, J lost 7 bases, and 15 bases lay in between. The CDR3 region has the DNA TGCGCCAGCAGCTTTTACAACGAGGGGGTCGGGGAGCTGTTTTTT. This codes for CASSFYNEGVGELFF.

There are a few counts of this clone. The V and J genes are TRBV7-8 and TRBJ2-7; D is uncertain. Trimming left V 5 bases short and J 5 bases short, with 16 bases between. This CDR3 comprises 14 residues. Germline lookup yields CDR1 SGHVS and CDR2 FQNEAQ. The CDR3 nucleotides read TGTGCCAGCAGCCGGGCGCTTATGAGCAACGAGCAGTACTTC. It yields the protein CASSRALMSNEQYF.

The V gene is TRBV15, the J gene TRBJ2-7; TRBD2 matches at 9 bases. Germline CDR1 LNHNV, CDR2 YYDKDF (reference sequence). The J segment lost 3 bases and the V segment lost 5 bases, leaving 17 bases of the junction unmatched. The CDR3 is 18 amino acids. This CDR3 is CATSGVTLEAGGYYEQYF. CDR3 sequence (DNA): TGTGCCACCAGCGGCGTGACCCTTGAGGCGGGGGGGTACTACGAGCAGTACTTC.

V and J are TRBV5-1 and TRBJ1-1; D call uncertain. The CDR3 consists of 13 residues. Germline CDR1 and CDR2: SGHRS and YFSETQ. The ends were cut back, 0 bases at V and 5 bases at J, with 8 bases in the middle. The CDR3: CASSLEVRTEAFF. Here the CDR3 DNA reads TGCGCCAGCAGCTTGGAGGTCAGAACTGAAGCTTTCTTT.

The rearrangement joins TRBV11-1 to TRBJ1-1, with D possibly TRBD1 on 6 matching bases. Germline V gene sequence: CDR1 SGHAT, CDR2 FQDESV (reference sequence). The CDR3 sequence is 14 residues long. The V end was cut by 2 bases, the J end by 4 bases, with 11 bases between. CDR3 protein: CASSLTRGPTEAFF. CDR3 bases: TGTGCCAGCAGCTTAACCAGGGGCCCCACTGAAGCTTTCTTT.

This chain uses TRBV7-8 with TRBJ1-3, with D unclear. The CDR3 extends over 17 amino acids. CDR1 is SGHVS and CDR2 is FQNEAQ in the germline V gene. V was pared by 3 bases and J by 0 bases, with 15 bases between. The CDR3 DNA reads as TGTGCCAGCAGCTTCCAGACCGCGGAGCCCTCTGGAAACACCATATATTTT. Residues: CASSFQTAEPSGNTIYF.

CDR3 nucleotides: TGTGCCAGCAGTCAGCGGGTAACCTACGAGCAGTACTTC. Its protein product is CASSQRVTYEQYF. This chain joins TRBV27 and TRBJ2-5; D is perhaps TRBD2 (6 bases). The DNA end favors TRBJ2-7, so the J call may be wrong. The germline CDR1 and CDR2 sequences are MNHEY and SMNVEV (reference sequence). This CDR3 is built from 13 residues.

In DNA, the CDR3 is TGCGCCAGCAGCCAAGATGCAGCGGGCCGATCCTACGAGCAGTACTTC. Its translation is CASSQDAAGRSYEQYF. J is TRBJ2-7 and V is TRBV4-1; TRBD2 is a possible D gene (6 bases). The V end was cut by 0 bases, the J end by 1 base, with 13 bases between. The CDR3 has 16 amino acids. Germline V gene data show CDR1 as MGHRA and CDR2 as YSYEKL.

The CDR3 bases are TGCGCCAGCAGCCAAGATCTAGCGTCCTACGAGCAGTACTTC. Its translation is CASSQDLASYEQYF. The chain carries TRBV4-1 and TRBJ2-7; D might be TRBD2 (6 bases). Germline V lookup: CDR1 MGHRA, CDR2 YSYEKL. Trimming left V 0 bases short and J 1 base short, with 7 bases between. The CDR3 is 14 residues long.